This T cell receptor (beta chain) was observed in a study of metastatic and nonmetastatic thyroid tumors (TCRdb year 2020). About the investigation overall: For patients with malignant and with benign thyroid disease, the researchers compared repertoires between peripheral blood samples and tumor or nodule tissue samples. The paper's findings and limits, for the study overall: In both blood and tumor samples, malignant tumors were reported to have significantly higher TCR beta diversity than benign nodules.

No treatment had been received by any patient before thyroid surgery. Patient clinical samples collected from the early 2010s to the late 2010s were retrospectively analysed using T-cell receptor beta sequencing. This clone is medium-sized (0.01 to 0.1%) in terms of sample share. The clone's antigen remains unknown. Base qualities are not provided; no much larger clone lies one nucleotide away. From the cysteine up to the phenylalanine, the CDR3 has a length of 14 residues. Of all the DNA, just the CDR3 is kept, 42 bases in frame from base 1. The V and J ends are trimmed by 5 bases and 5 bases, leaving 12 bases between them. CDR1 and CDR2, per the germline V gene, are SGHTA and FQGNSA. The library was generated by PCR. Instrument used: Illumina HiSeq 4000. High-throughput sequencing was used to profile the TCR beta-chain CDR3 region of every patient. Turning to the authors' computational methods: The researchers built a classifier to tell apart papillary thyroid cancer patients with distant metastasis, based on CDR3 differences among clinicopathological groups. The Shannon index was used to measure repertoire diversity, and the Morisita-Horn index was used to measure how similar tumor and blood repertoires were. TCRdb cleaned the public reads at Q25 with fastp, built clones with MiXCR and kept in-frame beta chains. The V and J calls were not made by the authors but by TCRdb's processing. The sample has 8,500 to 13,000 clones on record, 28% of them singletons. Together, the top ten hold 8% to 11% of the sample.

This TCR was sampled from a male donor with papillary thyroid cancer or a benign thyroid nodule (not recorded which). Some clones in this sample may be carry-over from other donors' samples. The chain uses TRBV7-2 and TRBJ2-2, with the D gene not clear enough to name. The sequencing input was tumor tissue. Here the CDR3 is given as CASSLDFQTGELFF. The sequenced DNA: TGTGCCAGCAGCCTAGATTTTCAGACCGGGGAGCTGTTTTTT.